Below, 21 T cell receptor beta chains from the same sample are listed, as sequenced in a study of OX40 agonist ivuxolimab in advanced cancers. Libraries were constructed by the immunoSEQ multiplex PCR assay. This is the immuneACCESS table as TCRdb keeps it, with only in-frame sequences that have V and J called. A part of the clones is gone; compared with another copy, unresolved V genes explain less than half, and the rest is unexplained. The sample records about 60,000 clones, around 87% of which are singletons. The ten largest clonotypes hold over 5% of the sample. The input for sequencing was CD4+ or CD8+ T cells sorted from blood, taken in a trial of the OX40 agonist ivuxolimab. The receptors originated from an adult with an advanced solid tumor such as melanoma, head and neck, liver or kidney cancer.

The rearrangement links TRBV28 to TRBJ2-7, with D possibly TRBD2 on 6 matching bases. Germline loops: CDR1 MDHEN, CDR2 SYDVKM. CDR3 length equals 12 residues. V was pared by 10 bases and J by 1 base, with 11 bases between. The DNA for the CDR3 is TGTGCCACCCAGACTAGATCCTACGAGCAGTACTTC. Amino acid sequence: CATQTRSYEQYF.

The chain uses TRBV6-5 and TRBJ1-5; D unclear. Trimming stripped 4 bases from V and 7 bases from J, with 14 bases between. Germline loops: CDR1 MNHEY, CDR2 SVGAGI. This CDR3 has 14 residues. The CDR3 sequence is CASSSVARAQPQHF. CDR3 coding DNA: TGTGCCAGCAGTTCGGTGGCTAGGGCGCAGCCCCAGCATTTT.

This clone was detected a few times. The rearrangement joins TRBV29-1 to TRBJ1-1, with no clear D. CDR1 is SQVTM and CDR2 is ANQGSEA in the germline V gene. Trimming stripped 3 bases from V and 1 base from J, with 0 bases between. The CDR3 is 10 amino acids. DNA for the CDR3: TGCAGCGTTGAGAACACTGAAGCTTTCTTT. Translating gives CSVENTEAFF. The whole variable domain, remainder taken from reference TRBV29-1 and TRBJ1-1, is SAVISQKPSRDICQRGTSLTIQCQVDSQVTMMFWYRQQPGQSLTLIATANQGSEATYESGFVIDKFPISRPNLTFSTLTVSNMSPEDSSIYLCSVENTEAFFGQGTRLTVV.

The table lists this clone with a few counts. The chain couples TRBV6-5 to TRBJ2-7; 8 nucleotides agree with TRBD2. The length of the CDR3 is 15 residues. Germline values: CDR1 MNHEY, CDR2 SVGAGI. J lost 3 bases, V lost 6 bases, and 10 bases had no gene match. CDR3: CASSATSGGGYEQYF. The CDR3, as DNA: TGTGCCAGCAGCGCAACTAGCGGAGGGGGCTACGAGCAGTACTTC.

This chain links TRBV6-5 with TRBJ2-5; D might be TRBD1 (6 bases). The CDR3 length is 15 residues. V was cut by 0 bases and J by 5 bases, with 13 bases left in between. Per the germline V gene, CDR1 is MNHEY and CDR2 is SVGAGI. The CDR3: CASSYSGAQHETQYF. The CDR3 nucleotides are TGTGCCAGCAGTTACTCGGGGGCCCAACACGAGACCCAGTACTTC.

In DNA form, the CDR3 reads TGCAGTGCTAGACGGTATGGCTACACCTTC. It translates to CSARRYGYTF. V and J are TRBV20-1 and TRBJ1-2; no clear D gene. CDR3 length equals 10 residues. Germline-derived CDR1 and CDR2 are DFQATT and SNEGSKA (reference sequence). V was pared by 2 bases and J by 5 bases, with 3 bases between.

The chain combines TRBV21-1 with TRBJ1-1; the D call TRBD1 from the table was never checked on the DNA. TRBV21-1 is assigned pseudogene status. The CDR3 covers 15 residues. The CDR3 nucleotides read TGTGCCAGCAGCAACCGGACAGGGACGGACACTGAAGCTTTCTTT. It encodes CASSNRTGTDTEAFF.

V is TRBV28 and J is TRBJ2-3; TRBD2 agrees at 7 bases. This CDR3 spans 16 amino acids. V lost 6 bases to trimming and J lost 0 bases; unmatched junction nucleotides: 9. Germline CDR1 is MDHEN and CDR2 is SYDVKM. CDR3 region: CASRPWLAESTDTQYF. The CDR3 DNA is TGTGCCAGCAGACCCTGGCTAGCGGAGAGCACAGATACGCAGTATTTT.

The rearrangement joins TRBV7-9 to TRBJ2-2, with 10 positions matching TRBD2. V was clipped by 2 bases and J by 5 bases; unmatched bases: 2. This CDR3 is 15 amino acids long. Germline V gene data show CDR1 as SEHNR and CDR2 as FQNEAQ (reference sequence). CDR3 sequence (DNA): TGTGCCAGCAGCTTACCGGGACTAGCGACCGGGGAGCTGTTTTTT. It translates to CASSLPGLATGELFF.

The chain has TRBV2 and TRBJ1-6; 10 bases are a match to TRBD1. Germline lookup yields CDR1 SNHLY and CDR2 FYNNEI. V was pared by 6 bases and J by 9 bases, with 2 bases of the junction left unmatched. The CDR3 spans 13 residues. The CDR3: CASRDRGPSPLHF. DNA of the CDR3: TGTGCCAGCAGAGACAGGGGGCCTTCACCCCTCCACTTT. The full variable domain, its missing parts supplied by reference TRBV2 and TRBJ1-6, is EPEVTQTPSHQVTQMGQEVILRCVPISNHLYFYWYRQILGQKVEFLVSFYNNEISEKSEIFDDQFSVERPDGSNFTLKIRSTKLEDSAMYFCASRDRGPSPLHFGNGTRLTVT.

In DNA, the CDR3 is TGTGCCATCAGGAACAGGGACTCCAACACAGATACGCAGTATTTT. Translating it yields CAIRNRDSNTDTQYF. V and J are TRBV10-3 and TRBJ2-3; D possibly matches TRBD1 or TRBD2 (6 bases each). CDR1 is ENHRY, CDR2 SYGVKD, per germline. This CDR3 is 15 amino acids long. The germline V and J ends were trimmed by 6 bases and 2 bases, with 15 bases remaining between them.

The chain's CDR3 is CASSQEAVGTEQYF. The CDR3 DNA follows: TGCGCCAGCAGCCAAGAGGCAGTTGGAACCGAGCAGTACTTC. J is TRBJ2-7 and V is TRBV4-3; the D is unclear. The V end lost 0 bases, the J end lost 6 bases, and 12 bases lay between the germline ends. Germline values: CDR1 LGHNA, CDR2 YSLEER. The CDR3 has 14 amino acids.

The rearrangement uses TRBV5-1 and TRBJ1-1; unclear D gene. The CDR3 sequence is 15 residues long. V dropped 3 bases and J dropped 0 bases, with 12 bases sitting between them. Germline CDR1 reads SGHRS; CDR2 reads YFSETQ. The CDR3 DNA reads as TGCGCCAGCAGCTGGGCTACACGGTTGAACACTGAAGCTTTCTTT. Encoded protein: CASSWATRLNTEAFF. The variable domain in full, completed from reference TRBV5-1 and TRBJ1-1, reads KAGVTQTPRYLIKTRGQQVTLSCSPISGHRSVSWYQQTPGQGLQFLFEYFSETQRNKGNFPGRFSGRQFSNSRSEMNVSTLELGDSALYLCASSWATRLNTEAFFGQGTRLTVV.

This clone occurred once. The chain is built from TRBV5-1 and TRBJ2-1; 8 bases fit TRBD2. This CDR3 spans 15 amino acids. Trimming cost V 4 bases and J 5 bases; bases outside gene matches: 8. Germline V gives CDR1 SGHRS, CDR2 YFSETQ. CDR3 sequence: CASSPGTRANNEQFF. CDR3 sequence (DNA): TGCGCCAGCAGCCCAGGGACTAGGGCCAACAATGAGCAGTTCTTC.

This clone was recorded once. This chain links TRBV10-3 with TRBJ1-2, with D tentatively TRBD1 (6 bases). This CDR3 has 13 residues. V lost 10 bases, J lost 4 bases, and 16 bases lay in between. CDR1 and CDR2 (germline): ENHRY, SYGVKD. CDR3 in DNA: TGTGCCACCAGACCACAGGGACCCTATGGCTACACCTTC. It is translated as CATRPQGPYGYTF.

CDR3 in amino acids: CASSDRGTGNTIYF. The DNA for the CDR3 is TGTGCCAGCAGCGACAGGGGGACTGGAAACACCATATATTTT. The chain uses TRBV6-6 and TRBJ1-3; 9 bases agree with TRBD1. The CDR3 contains 14 residues. The V gene end was trimmed by 6 bases and the J gene end by 2 bases; junction bases not matched to a gene: 2. Germline CDR1 MNHNY, CDR2 SVGAGI (reference sequence).

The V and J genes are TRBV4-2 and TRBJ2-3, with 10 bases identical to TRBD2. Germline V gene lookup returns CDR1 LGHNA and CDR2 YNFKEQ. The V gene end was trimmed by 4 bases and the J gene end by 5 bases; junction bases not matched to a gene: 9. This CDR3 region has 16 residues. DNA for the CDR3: TGTGCCAGCAGCCCCCTGTCTAGCGGGGGAAAAGATACGCAGTATTTT. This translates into CASSPLSSGGKDTQYF.

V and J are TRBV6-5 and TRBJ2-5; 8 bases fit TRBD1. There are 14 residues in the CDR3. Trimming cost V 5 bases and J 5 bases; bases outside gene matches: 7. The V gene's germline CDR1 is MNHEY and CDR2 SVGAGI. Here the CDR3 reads CASSSTGGWETQYF. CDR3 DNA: TGTGCCAGCAGTAGCACAGGGGGGTGGGAGACCCAGTACTTC.

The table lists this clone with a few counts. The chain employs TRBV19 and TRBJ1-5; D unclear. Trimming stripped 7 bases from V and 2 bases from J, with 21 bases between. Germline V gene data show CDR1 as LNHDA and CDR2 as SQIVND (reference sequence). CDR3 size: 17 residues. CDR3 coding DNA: TGTGCCAGTACCCCCCGGGCTGGGGTTATGGGCAATCAGCCCCAGCATTTT. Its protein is CASTPRAGVMGNQPQHF.

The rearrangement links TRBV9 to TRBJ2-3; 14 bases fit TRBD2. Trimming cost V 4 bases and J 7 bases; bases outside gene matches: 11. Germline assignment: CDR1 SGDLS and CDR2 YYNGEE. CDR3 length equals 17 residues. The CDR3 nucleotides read TGTGCCAGCAGCCCCCCTTCGGGACTAGCGGGAGAAAATACGCAGTATTTT. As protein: CASSPPSGLAGENTQYF.

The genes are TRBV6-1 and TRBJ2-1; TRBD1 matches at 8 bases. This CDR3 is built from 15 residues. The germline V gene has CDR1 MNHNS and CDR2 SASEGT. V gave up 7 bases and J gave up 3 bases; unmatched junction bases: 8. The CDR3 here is CASIPGGQGYNEQFF. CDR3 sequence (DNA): TGTGCCAGCATCCCCGGTGGACAGGGCTACAATGAGCAGTTCTTC.